The 4 T cell receptor beta chains listed next were all sequenced from one sample in a study of tumor-infiltrating lymphocytes in primary liver carcinoma. Researchers generated TCR beta cDNA from approximately 520 ng of total RNA, relying on a constant-region primer. TCR beta libraries came from three nested multiplex PCR rounds using slightly modified ARM-PCR. For roughly 10 cycles apiece, the opening two PCR rounds ran with TRBV1-TRBV30 forward primers and a C-beta reverse primer. TCRdb recomputed calls from the multiplex PCR reads with MiXCR, one row per CDR3 protein. Of about 23,000 distinct CDR3 sequences listed, 70% to 80% were seen once; the top ten hold less than 35%. Unsorted bulk tissue, about 19-31 mg of it, served as the source for co-extraction of RNA and DNA. The sequenced sample was liver tumor tissue from sampling region 5. Noted subset: tumor region T5, tumor centre. These receptors all stem from a woman in her twenties or thirties with primary liver carcinoma and hepatitis B virus infection.

Turning to this clonotype: One end of the junction fails to match germline, which may point to a read error. The CDR3 bases are TGCGCCAGCAACAAGGTTATGGCGGGAGTGTCCGGGGAACTGTTTTTT. It encodes CASNKVMAGVSGELFF. V is TRBV11-1 and J is TRBJ2-2, with 7 bases lining up with TRBD2. The germline gives CDR1 SGHAT, CDR2 FQDESV (reference sequence). The CDR3 spans 16 residues.

Details on this clonotype: The germline gene is not matched at one end of the junction; a read error may be the cause. V and J are TRBV10-3 and TRBJ2-1; D perhaps matches TRBD2 (5 bases). CDR3 size: 16 residues. Germline lookup yields CDR1 ENHRY and CDR2 SYGVKD. For the CDR3, the DNA is TGTGCCATCAGTGAGTCGGCAGCGGTAGCCTACCATGAGCATTTCTTC. The encoded protein is CAISESAAVAYHEHFF.

Details on this clonotype: The CDR3 carries no conserved terminal phenylalanine or tryptophan, so it likely arises from a read error. This sequence joins TRBV10-3 and TRBJ2-5; D gene ambiguous. CDR1 is ENHRY and CDR2 is SYGVKD in the germline V gene. The CDR3 loop spans 15 amino acids. Here the CDR3 DNA reads TGTGCCATCAATGAGTCGGCTACCAGACGAGAGACCCAGTACTCC. Residues: CAINESATRRETQYS.

Notes on this clonotype: Mismatch with germline at one junction end may stem from a read error. The chain combines TRBV6-1 with TRBJ2-2; perhaps TRBD2 as D (5 bases). CDR1 and CDR2 from the germline V gene are MNHNS and SASEGT. CDR3 length: 16 residues. The CDR3 nucleotides read TGCGCCAGCAGTGAACATGGAGGAGCGAACACCGGGGAACTGTTTTTT. Protein product: CASSEHGGANTGELFF.